These T cell receptor beta chains were read from a single sample in a study of blood T cells in healthy people across ages. TCRdb re-analysed the 5' RACE reads in MiXCR, keeping a single row per CDR3 protein. The table records around 1.5 million distinct CDR3 sequences, around 36% of them present only once. The sequenced sample consisted of blood. The receptors stem from a woman aged 25 to 45 in good health. CDR3s include the opening cysteine and the closing phenylalanine or tryptophan. The D gene is left open where the match is weak. Size is stated for part of the rows, as once, few or many counts, or as a class when the clone is expanded.

D: -; V: TRBV28; J: TRBJ2-4; size: -; DNA: TGTGCCAGCAGTCAAGGAATCCGAGGTGGGAACATTCAGTACTTC; CDR3: CASSQGIRGGNIQYF
D: -; V: TRBV9; J: TRBJ2-5; size: -; DNA: TGTGCCAGCAGCGTATTCGGGGGGCGCCAAGAGACCCAGTACTTC; CDR3: CASSVFGGRQETQYF
D: -; V: TRBV20-1; J: TRBJ2-7; size: -; DNA: TGCAGTGCTAGAGCTGCTTTGCTGGGGTACGAGCAGTACTTC; CDR3: CSARAALLGYEQYF
D: -; V: TRBV11-2; J: TRBJ2-3; size: -; DNA: TGTGCCAGCAGCTCCCCGCTGGGGTTGGATACGCAGTATTTT; CDR3: CASSSPLGLDTQYF
D: TRBD1; V: TRBV20-1; J: TRBJ1-1; size: -; DNA: TGCAGTGGGAGGGACAGGGGCACTGAAGCTTTCTTT; CDR3: CSGRDRGTEAFF
D: TRBD2; V: TRBV9; J: TRBJ2-5; size: -; DNA: TGTGCCAGCAGCCGAGACGGGGGAGGGAGTGAGACCCAGTACTTC; CDR3: CASSRDGGGSETQYF
D: TRBD2; V: TRBV4-1; J: TRBJ2-7; size: -; DNA: TGCGCCAGCAGCCATGGGACTAGCGGATATGTAACCTACGAGCAGTACTTC; CDR3: CASSHGTSGYVTYEQYF
D: -; V: TRBV11-1; J: TRBJ2-1; size: -; DNA: TGTGCCAGCAGCAACCCTAGGGCGGACAATGAGCAGTTCTTC; CDR3: CASSNPRADNEQFF
D: TRBD1; V: TRBV20-1; J: TRBJ1-2; size: -; DNA: TGCAGTGCTAACGCGGGACAGGGGGACTATGGCTACACCTTC; CDR3: CSANAGQGDYGYTF
D: TRBD2; V: TRBV28; J: TRBJ2-7; size: -; DNA: TGTGCCACCGCCCCCTCCGGGACTACGTCCTACGAGCAGTACTTC; CDR3: CATAPSGTTSYEQYF
D: TRBD1; V: TRBV6-6; J: TRBJ1-1; size: -; DNA: TGTGCCAGCAGTCGACAGGGAGACCGCGAAGCTTTCTTT; CDR3: CASSRQGDREAFF
D: TRBD1; V: TRBV29-1; J: TRBJ2-7; size: many; DNA: TGCAGCGTTGCACCCGGGACAGGGTTCAACGAGCAGTACTTC; CDR3: CSVAPGTGFNEQYF
D: -; V: TRBV21-1; J: TRBJ1-2; size: few; DNA: TGTGCCAGCATCACTAGGGCAGGGGGAGGCTACACCTTC; CDR3: CASITRAGGGYTF
D: TRBD2; V: TRBV20-1; J: TRBJ2-5; size: -; DNA: TGCAGTGCTAGAGCGGGTAGCGGGAGGGAGACCCAGTACTTC; CDR3: CSARAGSGRETQYF
D: TRBD1; V: TRBV7-9; J: TRBJ2-7; size: few; DNA: TGTGCCAGCAGCGACGGACAGGGCGGCGAGCAGTACTTC; CDR3: CASSDGQGGEQYF
D: -; V: TRBV12-3/TRBV12-4; J: TRBJ2-3; size: -; DNA: TGTGCCAGCAGTGGATCTAGCACAGATGTGCAATATTTT; CDR3: CASSGSSTDVQYF
D: TRBD1; V: TRBV29-1; J: TRBJ2-5; size: many; DNA: TGCAGCGTTCACTCCCCCGGGACAGCCGCAGAGACCCAGTACTTC; CDR3: CSVHSPGTAAETQYF
D: -; V: TRBV10-3; J: TRBJ2-3; size: -; DNA: TGTGCCACCTCAAGGGCTGTAAGCACAGATACGCAGTATTTT; CDR3: CATSRAVSTDTQYF
D: -; V: TRBV3-1; J: TRBJ2-4; size: -; DNA: TGTGCCAGCAGCCAAGTAATCCAGGGGTGGAACATTCAGTACTTC; CDR3: CASSQVIQGWNIQYF
D: -; V: TRBV9; J: TRBJ2-2; size: few; DNA: TGTGCCAGCAGCGTAGGTCGGAACACCGGGGAGCTGTTTTTT; CDR3: CASSVGRNTGELFF
D: -; V: TRBV6-5; J: TRBJ1-2; size: -; DNA: TGTGCCAGCAGTGATCAAAGTTCCGGGAGAGGCTACACCTTC; CDR3: CASSDQSSGRGYTF
D: TRBD1; V: TRBV7-6; J: TRBJ1-2; size: -; DNA: TGTGCCAGCAGCTCCGACAGGGGGTCAGGTGGCTACACCTTC; CDR3: CASSSDRGSGGYTF
D: TRBD1; V: TRBV7-2; J: TRBJ2-1; size: few; DNA: TGTGCCAGCAGCCCGACAGGGTGGAATGAGCAGTTCTTC; CDR3: CASSPTGWNEQFF
D: TRBD2; V: TRBV13; J: TRBJ2-3; size: few; DNA: TGTGCCAGCAGCTCGGGACTAGCGGGAGTCCCAGATACGCAGTATTTT; CDR3: CASSSGLAGVPDTQYF
D: TRBD2; V: TRBV6-2/TRBV6-3; J: TRBJ2-3; size: -; DNA: TGTGCCAGCAGTTACTGGGGACTAGCGGGGAAAAACACAGATACGCAGTATTTT; CDR3: CASSYWGLAGKNTDTQYF
D: -; V: TRBV5-6; J: TRBJ2-3; size: few; DNA: TGTGCCAGCAGCCCCGGGACAAAGAGAGTTGGGACAGATACGCAGTATTTT; CDR3: CASSPGTKRVGTDTQYF
D: -; V: TRBV18; J: TRBJ2-7; size: many; DNA: TGTGCCAGCTCAAGGGACCTGAGCGAGCAGTACTTC; CDR3: CASSRDLSEQYF
D: TRBD2; V: TRBV3-1; J: TRBJ2-3; size: many; DNA: TGTGCCAGCAGCCAAACTAGCGGAAACACAGATACGCAGTATTTT; CDR3: CASSQTSGNTDTQYF